This TCR beta chain came from a study of T cells in Graves' hyperthyroidism and ophthalmopathy. Study-wide context: Specimen type is peripheral blood, collected at initial diagnosis prior to any treatment. General study findings and limits: In simple terms, a model built on 13 V-J features told ophthalmopathy apart from stable hyperthyroidism.

RNA transcripts gave rise to amplified TCR beta CDR3 regions. A set of HTBI primers served as the primers for a first-round RT-PCR of the TCR CDR3. TCRdb reprocessed the multiplex PCR reads via MiXCR and lists one record per CDR3 protein. The sample records approximately 870,000 distinct CDR3 sequences, over 35% being singletons. A word on this clonotype: Its antigen remains unidentified.

The germline V gene encodes CDR1 MNHEY and CDR2 SVGEGT. The CDR3 extends over 18 amino acids. V was shortened by 6 bases and J by 8 bases, with 26 bases between the two germline ends. Uncontrolled infection, other autoimmune disease, pregnancy or lactation barred patients from enrollment. The V and J genes are TRBV6-2 or TRBV6-3 and TRBJ1-6; D is uncertain. This sequence was found in a man aged 18 to 29 with Graves' hyperthyroidism. Sequenced sample: blood. The CDR3 DNA reads as TGTGCCAGCAGCAATTCACAACCGGCCCTCCGCTCAGATTCACCCCTCCACTTT. It translates to CASSNSQPALRSDSPLHF.